One and the same sample provided the 6 T cell receptor beta chains below, sequenced in a study of spatial heterogeneity in lung cancer. Time point reported: sample taken at primary tumor resection. Whole-study results and caveats: Counts that tracked tumor mutation counts were those of expanded intratumoral alpha and beta TCRs.

TCRdb reprocessed the 5' RACE reads with MiXCR, giving one entry per CDR3 protein. The table has approximately 15,000 distinct CDR3 sequences, around 4.7% seen once. No cognate antigen is known for these TCRs. Sample: lung tumor tissue, taken at surgery. Every receptor here comes from a female donor with early-stage non-small cell lung cancer.

This clonotype showed up many times. This beta chain is an off-target read within a library intended for alpha chains, so its frequency means little. As DNA, the CDR3 is TGTGCCAGCAGCCAAGATCGCCACCCGGGAGCCTCAGATACGCAGTATTTT. Translated, it gives CASSQDRHPGASDTQYF. The chain joins TRBV4-2 to TRBJ2-3; TRBD2 is a possible D gene (6 bases). V dropped 0 bases and J dropped 4 bases, with 17 bases sitting between them. The length of the CDR3 is 17 residues. CDR1 LGHNA and CDR2 YNFKEQ come from the germline V gene.

This clonotype was seen a few times. This beta chain is a stray sequence in a library constructed for alpha chains; its clone size is not meaningful. The chain recombines TRBV6-1 with TRBJ2-1, with D tentatively TRBD2 (5 bases). There are 14 residues in the CDR3. Per the germline V gene, CDR1 is MNHNS and CDR2 is SASEGT. V was cut by 8 bases and J by 2 bases, with 13 bases left in between. Here the CDR3 reads CASWVGGPYNEQFF. The DNA for the CDR3 is TGTGCCAGCTGGGTTGGAGGCCCCTACAATGAGCAGTTCTTC.

This clonotype was counted ten times or more. The library was built for alpha chains, so this beta chain is an off-target read and its size means little. This rearrangement joins TRBV7-9 to TRBJ1-5, with D uncertain. This CDR3 region has 15 residues. Per germline, CDR1 SEHNR and CDR2 FQNEAQ (reference sequence). V was clipped by 6 bases and J by 2 bases, with 14 bases between them. The CDR3 DNA is TGTGCCAGCAGTCCTTCCTCCCCGGGCAATCAGCCCCAGCATTTT. Its protein product is CASSPSSPGNQPQHF.

This clonotype has ten or more counts. This beta chain lies outside the target of a library built for alpha chains; its clone size means little. This chain links TRBV27 with TRBJ1-2, with TRBD1 matching 11 bases. The trim removed 5 bases at V and 6 bases at J, leaving 8 bases unmatched. The germline CDR1 and CDR2 sequences are MNHEY and SMNVEV (reference sequence). The CDR3 runs to 15 residues. CDR3 nucleotide sequence: TGTGCCAGCAGTCGCGGACAGGGGGCAGTTAATGGCTACACCTTC. As protein: CASSRGQGAVNGYTF.

By proportion, this clonotype is medium-sized (0.01 to 0.1%). Because this beta chain is a stray read in a library intended to capture alpha chains, its abundance should not be given much weight. V is TRBV5-1 and J is TRBJ1-1, with D perhaps TRBD1 (5 bases). There are 14 residues in the CDR3. The germline CDR1 and CDR2 sequences are SGHRS and YFSETQ. Trimming cost V 4 bases and J 2 bases, with 12 bases left between them. The CDR3 DNA reads as TGCGCCAGCAGCCTTGGACGGACAAACACTGAAGCTTTCTTT. Its translation is CASSLGRTNTEAFF.

This clonotype has at least ten counts. This beta chain lies outside the target of a library built for alpha chains; its clone size means little. The chain links TRBV20-1 to TRBJ2-1, with TRBD2 matching 14 bases. V shed 6 bases and J 7 bases; nucleotides not matched to a gene: 5. This CDR3 is built from 14 residues. Germline lookup yields CDR1 DFQATT and CDR2 SNEGSKA (reference sequence). The CDR3 loop is CSARTSGGRNEQFF. CDR3 DNA: TGCAGTGCCCGGACTAGCGGGGGGAGAAATGAGCAGTTCTTC.